The next 27 T cell receptor beta chains were all read from a single sample in a study of cytomegalovirus exposure and HLA in healthy donors. Researchers ran the PCR with 60 Vbeta and 13 Jbeta primers. The assay was immunoSEQ multiplex PCR, and TCRdb's table has in-frame clones only and misses some. The sample includes around 140,000 clones, roughly four fifths of them seen just once. The sequenced sample consisted of PBMCs. These receptors were collected from a male donor in good health and CMV-seronegative.

The chain joins TRBV13 to TRBJ2-5, with no clear D. This CDR3 contains 11 residues. Germline-derived CDR1 and CDR2 are PRHDT and FYEKMQ (reference sequence). The V gene lost 5 bases and the J gene lost 7 bases, with 8 bases spanning the gap. CDR3 in amino acids: CASSLKRTQYF. Written as DNA, the CDR3 is TGTGCCAGCAGCCTAAAGAGGACCCAGTACTTC. Full variable domain (outside the CDR3, taken from reference TRBV13 and TRBJ2-5): AAGVIQSPRHLIKEKRETATLKCYPIPRHDTVYWYQQGPGQDPQFLISFYEKMQSDKGSIPDRFSAQQFSDYHSELNMSSLELGDSALYFCASSLKRTQYFGPGTRLLVL.

The chain links TRBV6-5 to TRBJ2-3; 9 nucleotides agree with TRBD1. Germline CDR1 and CDR2: MNHEY and SVGAGI. V dropped 5 bases and J dropped 5; count of bases not matched to a gene: 8. The CDR3 is made up of 15 amino acids. CDR3 sequence reads: CASSPGTGLLDTQYF. CDR3 DNA sequence: TGTGCCAGCAGTCCCGGGACAGGGCTATTAGATACGCAGTATTTT.

The J gene is TRBJ1-1, the V gene TRBV7-8, with 8 bases matching TRBD1. CDR1 is SGHVS, CDR2 FQNEAQ, per germline. J lost 3 bases, V lost 8 bases, and 11 bases had no gene match. The length of the CDR3 is 15 residues. CDR3 region: CASRTGRSAYTEAFF. The DNA for the CDR3 is TGTGCCAGCCGGACAGGGAGGTCAGCGTACACTGAAGCTTTCTTT. The full variable domain, in which reference TRBV7-8 and TRBJ1-1 provide the parts outside the CDR3, is GAGVSQSPRYKVAKRGQDVALRCDPISGHVSLFWYQQALGQGPEFLTYFQNEAQLDKSGLPSDRFFAERPEGSVSTLKIQRTQQEDSAVYLCASRTGRSAYTEAFFGQGTRLTVV.

The chain is built from TRBV18 and TRBJ2-5, with D perhaps TRBD2 (6 bases). The CDR3 contains 15 residues. The V end lost 3 bases, the J end lost 3 bases, and 14 bases lay between the germline ends. The germline V gene encodes CDR1 KGHSH and CDR2 LQKENI. The CDR3 DNA is TGTGCCAGCTCACCCAGGGAGGCCAAAAAAGAGACCCAGTACTTC. Encoded protein: CASSPREAKKETQYF.

The chain links TRBV6-1 to TRBJ2-2; maybe TRBD2 (6 bases). The CDR3 totals 13 residues. Germline assignment: CDR1 MNHNS and CDR2 SASEGT. Trimming stripped 6 bases from V and 5 bases from J, with 10 bases between. The CDR3 here is CASRTRETGELFF. In DNA form, the CDR3 reads TGTGCCAGCAGGACTAGAGAGACCGGGGAGCTGTTTTTT.

The chain carries TRBV9 and TRBJ2-1; possibly TRBD2 for D (5 bases). The germline V gene encodes CDR1 SGDLS and CDR2 YYNGEE. This CDR3 region has 19 residues. V gave up 2 bases and J gave up 0 bases, with 21 bases separating them. The DNA of the CDR3 is TGTGCCAGCAGCGTTCACCCCACATTAGCGTATAGCTCCTACAATGAGCAGTTCTTC. This codes for CASSVHPTLAYSSYNEQFF.

The table lists this clone with a count of one. This chain links TRBV30 with TRBJ1-1; D uncertain. Germline assignment: CDR1 GTSNPN and CDR2 SVGIG (reference sequence). This CDR3 contains 11 residues. The V gene lost 8 bases and the J gene lost 6 bases, with 13 bases spanning the gap. The CDR3 sequence: CAGEIEAEAFF. In DNA form, the CDR3 reads TGTGCCGGAGAGATCGAGGCTGAAGCTTTCTTT. Full variable domain (outside the CDR3, taken from reference TRBV30 and TRBJ1-1): SQTIHQWPATLVQPVGSPLSLECTVEGTSNPNLYWYRQAAGRGLQLLFYSVGIGQISSEVPQNLSASRPQDRQFILSSKKLLLSDSGFYLCAGEIEAEAFFGQGTRLTVV.

The V and J genes are TRBV6-6 and TRBJ2-5; TRBD2 agrees at 9 bases. V lost 11 bases, J lost 3 bases, and 7 bases stayed unmatched. The CDR3 runs to 13 residues. CDR1 and CDR2 (germline): MNHNY, SVGAGI (reference sequence). The CDR3 nucleotides read TGTGCCTCCCAGCCTAGCGGGGAAGAGACCCAGTACTTC. Translation gives CASQPSGEETQYF.

By sample fraction, this clone is large. The sample has other DNA sequences that encode this CDR3 too. The chain links TRBV2 to TRBJ2-2; TRBD2 might be the D (5 bases). The CDR3 sequence is 12 residues long. CDR1 and CDR2 from the germline V gene are SNHLY and FYNNEI. Between the trimmed V and J ends, which lost 9 bases and 8 bases, there was a span of 13 bases. The CDR3 DNA sequence: TGTGCCAGTAGAAAGAGGGAAGGGGAGCTGTTTTTT. Protein product: CASRKREGELFF.

On this clone: The junction and the germline gene differ at one end; a read error may be behind it. At the DNA level, this CDR3 is encoded by other sequences in the same sample as well. The gene calls are TRBV7-7 and TRBJ2-5; the match to TRBD2 covers 11 bases. This CDR3 contains 15 residues. Germline V gene sequence: CDR1 SSHAT, CDR2 FNYEAQ (reference sequence). CDR3 sequence reads: CASSLGLAGGETQYF. CDR3 sequence (DNA): TGTGCTAGCAGCTTAGGGCTAGCGGGAGGAGAGACCCAGTACTTC.

This clone showed up just a few times. V and J are TRBV4-3 and TRBJ2-7; the match to TRBD2 covers 8 bases. The ends lost 2 bases at V and 6 bases at J; junction bases unmatched: 9. CDR3 length equals 15 residues. CDR1 and CDR2 (germline): LGHNA, YSLEER. The CDR3 here is CASSQRGPGGSEQYF. In DNA, the CDR3 is TGCGCCAGCAGCCAACGTGGGCCGGGAGGGTCCGAGCAGTACTTC.

This chain connects TRBV30 to TRBJ1-4; 8 nucleotides match TRBD1. Germline V gene sequence: CDR1 GTSNPN, CDR2 SVGIG (reference sequence). The CDR3 sequence is 14 residues long. J was trimmed by 8 bases and V by 1 base; bases with no gene match: 6. The CDR3 here is CAWSENRGLEKLFF. The CDR3 coding sequence is TGTGCCTGGAGTGAGAACAGGGGGTTGGAAAAACTGTTTTTT. Full variable domain (rest looked up from reference TRBV30 and TRBJ1-4): SQTIHQWPATLVQPVGSPLSLECTVEGTSNPNLYWYRQAAGRGLQLLFYSVGIGQISSEVPQNLSASRPQDRQFILSSKKLLLSDSGFYLCAWSENRGLEKLFFGSGTQLSVL.

The rearrangement uses TRBV29-1 and TRBJ2-7, with 9 bases aligning to TRBD2. The CDR3 spans 16 residues. Germline assignment: CDR1 SQVTM and CDR2 ANQGSEA. J lost 6 bases, V lost 4 bases, and 16 bases had no gene match. CDR3 sequence reads: CSVGPGAGGILGEQYF. DNA of the CDR3: TGCAGCGTTGGTCCGGGCGCGGGAGGGATCCTGGGCGAGCAGTACTTC.

Only a few counts were recorded for this clone. The chain employs TRBV9 and TRBJ1-4; 8 bases match TRBD1. V lost 4 bases to trimming and J lost 6 bases; unmatched junction nucleotides: 5. CDR3 length: 14 amino acids. From germline, CDR1 is SGDLS and CDR2 YYNGEE. The CDR3 is CASSRDRGHEKLFF. For the CDR3, the DNA is TGTGCCAGCAGCAGAGACAGGGGCCATGAAAAACTGTTTTTT.

This chain uses TRBV29-1 with TRBJ2-1, with D unresolved. Germline V gene data show CDR1 as SQVTM and CDR2 as ANQGSEA. The CDR3 has 14 amino acids. V was pared by 4 bases and J by 0 bases, with 10 bases between. The chain's CDR3 is CSVVEPSSYNEQFF. CDR3 DNA: TGCAGCGTTGTTGAACCTAGCTCCTACAATGAGCAGTTCTTC.

The CDR3 bases are TGTGCCAGCAGTCCGGCGGGTCACACTGAAGCTTTCTTT. The encoded protein is CASSPAGHTEAFF. The V gene is TRBV6-5, the J gene TRBJ1-1; D is uncertain. Looked up from germline, CDR1 is MNHEY and CDR2 is SVGAGI. The length of the CDR3 is 13 residues. Trimming took 5 bases from V and 3 from J, leaving 10 bases between them.

The chain couples TRBV5-1 to TRBJ2-2; TRBD1 aligns across 7 bases. Germline V CDR1 and CDR2: SGHRS, YFSETQ. The J segment lost 4 bases and the V segment lost 2 bases, leaving 5 bases of the junction unmatched. CDR3 length: 15 amino acids. The CDR3 DNA follows: TGCGCCAGCAGCTTTGAGGGGGCAGGCACCGGGGAGCTGTTTTTT. The encoded protein is CASSFEGAGTGELFF.

The chain carries TRBV28 and TRBJ2-5; D might be TRBD1 (6 bases). CDR3 length: 14 amino acids. V was pared by 6 bases and J by 2 bases, with 13 bases between. CDR1 and CDR2 (germline): MDHEN, SYDVKM. The DNA for the CDR3 is TGTGCCAGCAGCACAGGGTCAGGGCAAGAGACCCAGTACTTC. It is translated as CASSTGSGQETQYF.

This chain uses TRBV18 with TRBJ2-6; the D gene is possibly TRBD1 (5 bases). CDR1 and CDR2 from the germline V gene are KGHSH and LQKENI. CDR3 length: 16 amino acids. V lost 2 bases to trimming and J lost 0 bases, with 8 bases between them. The chain's CDR3 is CASSPYQGSGANVLTF. The CDR3 DNA follows: TGTGCCAGCTCACCATATCAGGGCTCTGGGGCCAACGTCCTGACTTTC.

This clone has only one observation. Germline and junction disagree at one end, which may indicate a read error. This chain joins TRBV5-6 and TRBJ2-3, with TRBD2 as a possible D gene (5 bases). This CDR3 comprises 13 residues. Germline CDR1 is SGHDT and CDR2 is YYEEEE. The CDR3: CASRLAGVSTQYF. CDR3 coding DNA: TGTGCCAGCAGATTGGCGGGTGTTAGCACGCAGTATTTT. Full variable domain (missing parts from reference TRBV5-6 and TRBJ2-3): DAGVTQSPTHLIKTRGQQVTLRCSPKSGHDTVSWYQQALGQGPQFIFQYYEEEERQRGNFPDRFSGHQFPNYSSELNVNALLLGDSALYLCASRLAGVSTQYFGPGTRLTVL.

The chain combines TRBV11-2 with TRBJ2-1, with D possibly being TRBD1 (5 bases). This CDR3 has 15 amino acids. Trimming took 1 base from V and 7 from J, leaving 14 bases between them. The germline V gene encodes CDR1 SGHAT and CDR2 FQNNGV. DNA of the CDR3: TGTGCCAGCAGCTTAGGTTTAGGGGTTGGAAATGAGCAGTTCTTC. It is translated as CASSLGLGVGNEQFF.

The chain couples TRBV25-1 to TRBJ2-5, with D unclear. The J call is in doubt because the DNA end fits TRBJ2-7 better. The germline CDR1 and CDR2 sequences are MGHDK and SYGVNS. CDR3 length equals 14 residues. The CDR3 sequence is CASTPEVASYEQYF. The CDR3 region has the DNA TGTGCCAGCACTCCTGAAGTCGCATCCTACGAGCAGTACTTC.

This chain joins TRBV5-8 and TRBJ2-2, with D perhaps TRBD1 (6 bases). Trimming took 0 bases from V and 3 from J, leaving 12 bases between them. The germline CDR1 and CDR2 sequences are SGHTS and YDEGEE. There are 16 residues in the CDR3. CDR3 nucleotides: TGTGCCAGCAGCTTGGGGTTAGGGGGAGACACCGGGGAGCTGTTTTTT. It translates to CASSLGLGGDTGELFF.

This clone was recorded once. The rearrangement uses TRBV7-2 and TRBJ2-7, with D maybe TRBD2 (6 bases). The CDR3 totals 14 residues. V lost 1 base to trimming and J lost 1 base, with 8 bases between them. Germline V gene data show CDR1 as SGHTA and CDR2 as FQGNSA. The CDR3 loop reads CASSLEGRSYEQYF. CDR3 bases: TGTGCCAGCAGCTTAGAAGGGAGGTCCTACGAGCAGTACTTC.

This clone was recorded a few times. The chain recombines TRBV6-4 with TRBJ2-3, with a tentative D call TRBD2 (6 bases). The CDR3 is 15 amino acids. Trimming pared 0 bases from V and 1 base from J, leaving 8 bases between. CDR1 and CDR2 from the germline V gene are MRHNA and SNTAGT. The CDR3 region is CASSDSASGTDTQYF. CDR3 bases: TGTGCCAGCAGTGACTCGGCTAGCGGCACAGATACGCAGTATTTT.

The rearrangement joins TRBV7-3 to TRBJ1-1, with D possibly being TRBD1 (5 bases). V was pared by 5 bases and J by 4 bases, with 17 bases between. CDR1 and CDR2 from the germline V gene are SGHTA and FQGTGA. The CDR3 has 15 residues. CDR3 protein: CASSPQGGSGTEAFF. In DNA form, the CDR3 reads TGTGCCAGCAGCCCCCAGGGCGGTTCGGGCACTGAAGCTTTCTTT.

This clone was recorded only once. This sequence joins TRBV7-9 and TRBJ2-2; 10 nucleotides line up with TRBD1. J was trimmed by 5 bases and V by 7 bases; bases with no gene match: 7. Germline assignment: CDR1 SEHNR and CDR2 FQNEAQ (reference sequence). This CDR3 is built from 15 residues. The CDR3 reads CASTSTGGWTGELFF. The CDR3 DNA reads TGTGCCAGCACCTCGACAGGGGGCTGGACCGGGGAGCTGTTTTTT.